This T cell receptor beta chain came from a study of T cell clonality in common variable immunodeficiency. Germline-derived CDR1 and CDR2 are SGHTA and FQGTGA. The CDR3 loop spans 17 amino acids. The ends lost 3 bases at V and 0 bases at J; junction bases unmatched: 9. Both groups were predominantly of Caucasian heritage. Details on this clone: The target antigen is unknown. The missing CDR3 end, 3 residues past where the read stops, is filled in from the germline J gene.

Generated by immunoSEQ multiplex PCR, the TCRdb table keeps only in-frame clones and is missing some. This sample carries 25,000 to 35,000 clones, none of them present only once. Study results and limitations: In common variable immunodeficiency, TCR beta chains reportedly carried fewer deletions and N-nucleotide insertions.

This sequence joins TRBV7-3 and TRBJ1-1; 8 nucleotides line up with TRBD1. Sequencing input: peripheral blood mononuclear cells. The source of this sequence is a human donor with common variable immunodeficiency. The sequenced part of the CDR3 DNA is TGTGCCAGCAGCTTGAATGGACAGGGAGGGTTGAACACTGAA. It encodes CASSLNGQGGLNTE. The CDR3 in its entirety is CASSLNGQGGLNTEAFF.